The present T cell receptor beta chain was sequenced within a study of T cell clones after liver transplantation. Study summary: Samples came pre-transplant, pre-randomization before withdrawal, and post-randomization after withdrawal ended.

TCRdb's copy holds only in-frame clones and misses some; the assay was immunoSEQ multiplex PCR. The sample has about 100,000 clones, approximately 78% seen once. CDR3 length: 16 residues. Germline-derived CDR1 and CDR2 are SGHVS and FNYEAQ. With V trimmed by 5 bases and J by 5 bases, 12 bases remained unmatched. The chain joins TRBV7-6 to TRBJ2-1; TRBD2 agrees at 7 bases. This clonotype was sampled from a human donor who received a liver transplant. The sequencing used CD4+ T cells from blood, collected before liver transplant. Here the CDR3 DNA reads TGTGCCAGCAGCCCGTTAAGCGGGAAGATCAACAATGAGCAGTTCTTC. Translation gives CASSPLSGKINNEQFF.